This T cell receptor beta chain was recorded in a study of kidney transplant recipient with SARS-CoV-2 infection. Remarks on this clonotype: This could be a read error, since a much larger clone is one nucleotide away.

TCRdb fed the reads into MiXCR, producing one record per CDR3 protein. The sample gives approximately 250,000 distinct CDR3 sequences, 29% of which show up once; roughly 7% is in the top ten. Germline assignment: CDR1 MGHRA and CDR2 YSYEKL. The CDR3 loop spans 16 amino acids. The sample was a blood sample, taken at baseline and between days 110 and 120 from a kidney transplant recipient. The chain links TRBV4-1 to TRBJ2-1, with 9 bases lining up with TRBD2. This clonotype was sampled from a male patient aged 30 to 39 who had COVID-19 and was a kidney transplant recipient. Some T cells may be graft donor cells. The CDR3 region has the DNA TGCGCCAGCGGCCAAGACGATCGCGGGAGGGGGAATGAGCAGTTCTTC. It is translated as CASGQDDRGRGNEQFF.